This is a list of T cell receptor beta chains from one sample in a study of blood T cell repertoires in COVID-19. Sequencing used immunoSEQ multiplex PCR; TCRdb keeps in-frame clones, though not all of them. The sample includes about 350,000 clones, about 87% of them seen just once. The sample comprised peripheral blood. Receptors originate from a man aged 30 to 39 with COVID-19, enrolled during active disease. The CDR3 runs from the conserved cysteine through the conserved F or W. The D gene is left open where the match is weak. Part of the rows lack a size; the others show once, few, many or a class for expanded clones.

v_gene	d_gene	j_gene	abundance	CDR3aa	CDR3nt
TRBV9	TRBD2	TRBJ2-3	.	CASSVRLAGGPDTQYF	TGTGCCAGCAGCGTCAGACTAGCGGGGGGGCCAGATACGCAGTATTTT
TRBV6-5	TRBD1	TRBJ2-7	.	CASTRDRGSYEQYF	TGTGCCAGCACTAGGGACAGGGGGTCCTACGAGCAGTACTTC
TRBV18	.	TRBJ1-4	.	CASSSTPNSRSATNEKLFF	TGTGCCAGCTCATCTACCCCTAACTCTAGATCTGCAACTAATGAAAAACTGTTTTTT
TRBV6-5	.	TRBJ1-2	once	CATQNLLYGYTF	TGTGCCACCCAGAACCTCCTCTATGGCTACACCTTC
TRBV19	TRBD2	TRBJ2-2	.	CATGGAGPNTGELFF	TGTGCCACCGGGGGGGCGGGCCCGAACACCGGGGAGCTGTTTTTT
TRBV7-3	TRBD2	TRBJ2-2	.	CASSLTAAGAGELFF	TGTGCCAGCAGCTTAACTGCTGCGGGGGCCGGGGAGCTGTTTTTT
TRBV13	.	TRBJ1-1	.	CASSLGVSNAEAFF	TGTGCCAGCAGCTTAGGGGTGAGCAACGCTGAAGCTTTCTTT
TRBV4-1	.	TRBJ2-7	.	CASSQGIRNAGDYEQYF	TGCGCCAGCAGCCAAGGGATCAGGAATGCCGGGGATTACGAGCAGTACTTC
TRBV2	.	TRBJ1-4	.	CASSVFQASHEKLFF	TGTGCCAGCAGTGTCTTTCAGGCGTCCCATGAAAAACTGTTTTTT
TRBV11-2	.	TRBJ2-5	.	CASSLGAGEETQYF	TGTGCCAGCAGCTTAGGGGCAGGGGAAGAGACCCAGTACTTC
TRBV2	TRBD1	TRBJ2-1	.	CASSPRTGVENEQFF	TGTGCCAGCAGCCCTCGGACAGGGGTGGAAAATGAGCAGTTCTTC
TRBV7-2	.	TRBJ2-7	.	CASSLIGSSYEQYF	TGTGCCAGCAGCCTGATCGGTTCTTCCTACGAGCAGTACTTC
TRBV29-1	TRBD1	TRBJ2-7	.	CSVVRQGFPLEQYF	TGCAGCGTTGTTCGACAGGGGTTCCCTCTCGAGCAGTACTTC
TRBV28	TRBD1	TRBJ1-5	.	CASSLGTGWGQPQHF	TGTGCCAGCAGTTTAGGGACAGGGTGGGGCCAGCCCCAGCATTTT
TRBV4-2	TRBD1	TRBJ1-2	.	CASSQPGQGEGYTF	TGTGCCAGCAGCCAACCCGGACAGGGCGAAGGCTACACCTTC
TRBV5-8	.	TRBJ2-1	once	CASTGPLFFRYNEQFF	TGTGCCAGCACGGGTCCGCTCTTTTTTAGGTACAATGAGCAGTTCTTC
TRBV27	TRBD1	TRBJ2-2	.	CATTGTVNTGELFF	TGTGCCACCACCGGGACAGTGAACACCGGGGAGCTGTTTTTT
TRBV15	.	TRBJ2-3	.	CATSREGLGDTQYF	TGTGCCACCAGCCGGGAAGGCCTTGGCGATACGCAGTATTTT
TRBV5-1	TRBD1	TRBJ2-6	.	CASSLEGMGQGSSGANVLTF	TGCGCCAGCAGCTTGGAGGGCATGGGACAGGGGAGCTCTGGGGCCAACGTCCTGACTTTC
TRBV9	TRBD2	TRBJ2-1	.	CASSVGLAGDHEQFF	TGTGCCAGCAGCGTGGGACTAGCGGGGGACCATGAGCAGTTCTTC
TRBV5-1	.	TRBJ1-6	few	CASSLTGRNSPLHF	TGCGCCAGCAGCTTGACAGGGCGGAATTCACCCCTCCACTTT
TRBV5-5	TRBD1	TRBJ2-7	once	CASSPAGQVHSYEQYF	TGTGCCAGCAGCCCCGCGGGACAGGTTCACTCCTACGAGCAGTACTTC
TRBV6-5	.	TRBJ2-4	.	CASSTADRANIQYF	TGTGCCAGCAGCACCGCCGACAGAGCAAACATTCAGTACTTC
TRBV7-3	.	TRBJ2-6	.	CASSLRGPSGANVLTF	TGTGCCAGCAGCTTAAGGGGCCCCTCTGGGGCCAACGTCCTGACTTTC
TRBV4-2	.	TRBJ1-3	.	CASSLGLPMDGTIYF	TGTGCCAGCAGCCTGGGACTTCCCATGGACGGCACCATATATTTT
TRBV5-6	.	TRBJ1-1	.	CASSSGQYMNTEAFF	TGTGCCAGCAGCTCCGGACAGTATATGAACACTGAAGCTTTCTTT
TRBV5-1	.	TRBJ2-1	.	CASSRQGGDEQFF	TGCGCCAGCAGCCGCCAGGGTGGGGATGAGCAGTTCTTC
TRBV3-1/TRBV3-2	.	TRBJ2-4	.	CASSQVRSAGRLHKNIQYF	TGTGCCAGCAGCCAAGTACGGTCGGCAGGGAGGTTACACAAAAACATTCAGTACTTC
TRBV9	TRBD2	TRBJ2-1	.	CASSVLAGGPIVNEQFF	TGTGCCAGCAGCGTTCTAGCGGGAGGGCCAATTGTGAATGAGCAGTTCTTC
TRBV7-2	.	TRBJ2-6	.	CASSLVRLAYYSGANVLTF	TGTGCCAGCAGCTTAGTGAGGCTAGCCTACTACTCTGGGGCCAACGTCCTGACTTTC
TRBV4-2	TRBD2	TRBJ2-3	few	CASTHSGGLGDTQYF	TGTGCCAGCACCCATAGCGGGGGGCTGGGAGATACGCAGTATTTT
TRBV5-8	TRBD1	TRBJ2-5	.	CASSPQGRQGETQYF	TGTGCCAGCAGCCCGCAAGGACGACAGGGGGAGACCCAGTACTTC
TRBV7-3	TRBD1	TRBJ2-6	.	CASSPRDRGYSGANVLTF	TGTGCCAGCAGCCCTAGGGACAGGGGATACTCTGGGGCCAACGTCCTGACTTTC
TRBV4-3	TRBD1	TRBJ2-2	.	CASSRWDSPNTGELFF	TGCGCCAGCAGCCGCTGGGACAGTCCGAACACCGGGGAGCTGTTTTTT
TRBV7-6	.	TRBJ1-1	.	CASSNSYEAFF	TGTGCCAGCAGCAACAGCTATGAAGCTTTCTTT
TRBV27	TRBD2	TRBJ2-1	.	CASRGLAGDNEQFF	TGTGCCAGCAGGGGACTAGCGGGAGACAATGAGCAGTTCTTC